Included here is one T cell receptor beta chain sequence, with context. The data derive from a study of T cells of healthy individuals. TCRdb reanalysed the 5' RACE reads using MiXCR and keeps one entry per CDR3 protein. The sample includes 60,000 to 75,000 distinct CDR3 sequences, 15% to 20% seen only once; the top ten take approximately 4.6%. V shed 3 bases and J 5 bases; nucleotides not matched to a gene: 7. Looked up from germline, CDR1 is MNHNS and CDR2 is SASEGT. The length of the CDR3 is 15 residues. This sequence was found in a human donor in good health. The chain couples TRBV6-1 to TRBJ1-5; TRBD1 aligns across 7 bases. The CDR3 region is CASSEPGTVHQPQHF. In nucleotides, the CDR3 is TGTGCCAGCAGTGAGCCCGGGACAGTACATCAGCCCCAGCATTTT.